The clone carrying this TCR beta chain has only a few counts. Antigen specificity is unknown. Looked up from germline, CDR1 is MNHEY and CDR2 is SVGAGI. Trimming pared 7 bases from V and 1 base from J, leaving 16 bases between. The CDR3 loop spans 15 amino acids. The data were obtained in a study of cytomegalovirus exposure and HLA in healthy donors. Turning to the study itself: An early release of data contained about 85 million unique TCRs, which came from HLA-typed donors.

Study results and caveats: Available immune exposure information was restricted to CMV serostatus only. A previous analysis found most TCR beta V segments productive roughly 87% or roughly 30% of the time. For TCR beta chains, V- and J-gene trimming was later linked to a missense DCLRE1C variant.

The PCR employed 60 Vbeta primers together with 13 Jbeta primers. Using immunoSEQ multiplex PCR, the repertoire was profiled, and TCRdb retains in-frame clones only, with some absent. The profile shows 150,000 or so clones, about 80% of them singletons. The clonotype comes from a man aged 40-50 years in good health and CMV-seronegative. The chain links TRBV6-5 to TRBJ1-1; a weak D match, TRBD1 (6 bases). The material sequenced was PBMCs. The CDR3 DNA reads as TGTGCCAGCACCCAGACCCGGGACAAGAACACTGAAGCTTTCTTT. It encodes CASTQTRDKNTEAFF.